One and the same sample provided the 26 T cell receptor beta chains below, sequenced in a study of shared clonotypes between healthy human individuals. Only in-frame clones appear in the TCRdb table, and some are missing; sequencing was by immunoSEQ multiplex PCR. The sample lists roughly 2.1 million clones; under 95% were seen once. Naive-designated CD8 cells lacked CD45RO, were positively enriched for CCR7, and omitted terminally differentiated effector memory CD45RA+ cells. Specimen: naive CD8+ T cells from PBMCs. The receptors here all came from a man aged 18 to 30 in good health. Some clones in this sample may be carry-over from other donors' samples.

J is TRBJ2-3 and V is TRBV18, with TRBD1 as a possible D gene (6 bases). V was trimmed by 5 bases and J by 4 bases, leaving 10 bases between them. The germline gives CDR1 KGHSH, CDR2 LQKENI. The CDR3 spans 13 residues. CDR3 in amino acids: CASSEDSSDTQYF. The CDR3 DNA reads as TGTGCCAGCTCAGAGGACAGTTCAGATACGCAGTATTTT.

The chain recombines TRBV11-2 with TRBJ2-3; the match to TRBD2 covers 12 bases. The germline V gene encodes CDR1 SGHAT and CDR2 FQNNGV. The J segment lost 1 base and the V segment lost 5 bases, leaving 7 bases of the junction unmatched. The CDR3 length is 17 residues. CDR3: CASSERTSGKGTDTQYF. The DNA for the CDR3 is TGTGCCAGCAGCGAGAGGACTAGCGGGAAAGGCACAGATACGCAGTATTTT. Supplemented by reference TRBV11-2 and TRBJ2-3, the full variable domain reads EAGVAQSPRYKIIEKRQSVAFWCNPISGHATLYWYQQILGQGPKLLIQFQNNGVVDDSQLPKDRFSAERLKGVDSTLKIQPAKLEDSAVYLCASSERTSGKGTDTQYFGPGTRLTVL.

The rearrangement joins TRBV19 to TRBJ2-7; 8 nucleotides agree with TRBD1. This CDR3 is 14 amino acids long. Germline V CDR1 and CDR2: LNHDA, SQIVND (reference sequence). Unmatched junction bases numbered 4, after V lost 3 bases and J lost 3 bases. The CDR3 reads CASSIPGQVYEQYF. CDR3 DNA sequence: TGTGCCAGTAGTATCCCGGGACAGGTCTACGAGCAGTACTTC.

The chain has TRBV6-1 and TRBJ2-1; no clear D gene. The CDR3 has 12 amino acids. V lost 8 bases, J lost 2 bases, and 7 bases lay in between. Germline V gene lookup returns CDR1 MNHNS and CDR2 SASEGT. CDR3 bases: TGTGCCAGCCTGGCGGCCTACAATGAGCAGTTCTTC. It is translated as CASLAAYNEQFF.

The gene calls are TRBV7-9 and TRBJ2-7; 10 bases align to TRBD2. This CDR3 has 16 amino acids. V shed 5 bases and J 0 bases; nucleotides not matched to a gene: 7. Germline CDR1 SEHNR, CDR2 FQNEAQ (reference sequence). The CDR3 sequence: CASSPSGLAASYEQYF. CDR3 DNA: TGTGCCAGCAGCCCGAGCGGACTAGCGGCCTCCTACGAGCAGTACTTC.

CDR3 nucleotides: TGTGCCAGCAGTGCCGACCCCCTAGCCAAAAACATTCAGTACTTC. Translated: CASSADPLAKNIQYF. V and J are TRBV6-6 and TRBJ2-4; no firm D call. Trimming removed 5 bases from V and 0 bases from J, with 11 bases in between. Germline CDR1 is MNHNY and CDR2 is SVGAGI (reference sequence). The CDR3 contains 15 residues.

This chain connects TRBV27 to TRBJ2-7; 9 nucleotides agree with TRBD2. With 4 bases clipped from V and 6 bases from J, the junction kept 13 bases outside the gene matches. CDR3 size: 16 residues. Germline V gene data show CDR1 as MNHEY and CDR2 as SMNVEV (reference sequence). The CDR3 DNA sequence: TGTGCCAGCAGTTGGTCTAGCGGGATCATCCTCTCCGAGCAGTACTTC. Translated, it gives CASSWSSGIILSEQYF.

The V gene is TRBV2, the J gene TRBJ2-1; unclear D gene. Trimming removed 1 base at V and 0 bases at J, with 7 bases between. The germline V gene has CDR1 SNHLY and CDR2 FYNNEI. The CDR3 runs 15 residues. The CDR3 bases are TGTGCCAGCAGTGAAGTACCGAGCTCCTACAATGAGCAGTTCTTC. Amino acid sequence: CASSEVPSSYNEQFF.

CDR3 residues: CASYPNSGANVLTF. The CDR3 DNA sequence: TGTGCCAGCTACCCGAACTCTGGGGCCAACGTCCTGACTTTC. This sequence joins TRBV7-9 and TRBJ2-6; unclear D gene. Trimming took off 8 bases at V and 0 bases at J, with 8 bases between the two ends. Per the germline V gene, CDR1 is SEHNR and CDR2 is FQNEAQ (reference sequence). The length of the CDR3 is 14 residues. The full variable domain, its missing parts supplied by reference TRBV7-9 and TRBJ2-6, is DTGVSQNPRHKITKRGQNVTFRCDPISEHNRLYWYRQTLGQGPEFLTYFQNEAQLEKSRLLSDRFSAERPKGSFSTLEIQRTEQGDSAMYLCASYPNSGANVLTFGAGSRLTVL.

Comments on this clone: The same CDR3 can be traced to other DNA sequences in this sample. The rearrangement joins TRBV27 to TRBJ2-2; TRBD2 might be the D (5 bases). The germline CDR1 and CDR2 sequences are MNHEY and SMNVEV (reference sequence). Trimming left V 6 bases short and J 3 bases short, with 14 bases between. The CDR3 contains 15 residues. CDR3 amino acids: CASSPRGGDTGELFF. The CDR3 DNA reads TGTGCCAGCAGCCCCCGGGGTGGCGACACCGGGGAGCTGTTTTTT.

About this clone: Other DNA sequences within the sample encode an identical CDR3. The rearrangement links TRBV4-3 to TRBJ2-5; 10 bases match TRBD1. The length of the CDR3 is 15 residues. Looked up from germline, CDR1 is LGHNA and CDR2 is YSLEER. The J segment lost 3 bases and the V segment lost 1 base, leaving 2 bases of the junction unmatched. The CDR3 region has the DNA TGCGCCAGCAGCCAAGGGACAGGGGGTAAAGAGACCCAGTACTTC. It specifies CASSQGTGGKETQYF.

The chain joins TRBV7-9 to TRBJ2-7, with D perhaps being TRBD1 or TRBD2 (5 bases each). The CDR3 spans 15 residues. Trimming removed 5 bases at V and 3 bases at J, with 17 bases between. Looked up from germline, CDR1 is SEHNR and CDR2 is FQNEAQ (reference sequence). CDR3 region: CASSPGAPSFYEQYF. In DNA form, the CDR3 reads TGTGCCAGCAGCCCCGGGGCCCCCTCCTTCTACGAGCAGTACTTC.

This sequence joins TRBV4-3 and TRBJ2-1; 9 bases match TRBD2. Per the germline V gene, CDR1 is LGHNA and CDR2 is YSLEER. V lost 6 bases and J lost 3; bases outside the gene matches: 0. The CDR3 is 13 amino acids. CDR3 sequence (DNA): TGCGCCAGCAGTAGCGGGAGCTACAATGAGCAGTTCTTC. Its translation is CASSSGSYNEQFF.

The chain employs TRBV4-1 and TRBJ2-5, with TRBD2 identical over 10 bases. Germline V lookup: CDR1 MGHRA, CDR2 YSYEKL. With 1 base clipped from V and 2 bases from J, the junction kept 7 bases outside the gene matches. This CDR3 contains 17 residues. The CDR3 reads CASSQGRIAGGQETQYF. The CDR3, as DNA: TGCGCCAGCAGCCAAGGGCGGATAGCGGGGGGACAAGAGACCCAGTACTTC.

Here the CDR3 reads CASSFAQRGNEQFF. In DNA, the CDR3 is TGTGCCAGCAGTTTCGCCCAGCGGGGCAATGAGCAGTTCTTC. The J gene is TRBJ2-1, the V gene TRBV27; 7 positions agree with TRBD2. Germline CDR1 reads MNHEY; CDR2 reads SMNVEV (reference sequence). The V gene end was trimmed by 3 bases and the J gene end by 6 bases; junction bases not matched to a gene: 5. This CDR3 contains 14 residues.

Only a few counts were recorded for this clone. V gene TRBV13 combines with J gene TRBJ2-7, with a possible D match to TRBD1 (6 bases). V lost 4 bases and J 2 bases, leaving 12 bases between the germline ends. Germline V gives CDR1 PRHDT, CDR2 FYEKMQ (reference sequence). There are 14 residues in the CDR3. Here the CDR3 reads CASSSRDTTYEQYF. In DNA form, the CDR3 reads TGTGCCAGCAGCTCACGGGACACCACCTACGAGCAGTACTTC.

V gene TRBV4-2 combines with J gene TRBJ2-3; a weak D match, TRBD1 (5 bases). Germline V gene data show CDR1 as LGHNA and CDR2 as YNFKEQ. With 0 bases removed from V and 2 bases from J, the gap between germline ends came to 12 bases. The CDR3 extends over 16 amino acids. The CDR3, as DNA: TGTGCCAGCAGCCAAGAGGGCAGGGAAAACACAGATACGCAGTATTTT. It codes for CASSQEGRENTDTQYF.

This clone was seen only once. Other DNA sequences in this sample translate to the same CDR3. The chain employs TRBV27 and TRBJ2-1; D remains ambiguous. V shed 0 bases and J shed 6 bases, with 3 bases lying between them. Germline V lookup: CDR1 MNHEY, CDR2 SMNVEV (reference sequence). The CDR3 extends over 12 amino acids. CDR3 loop: CASSLSANEQFF. The CDR3 DNA sequence: TGTGCCAGCAGTTTATCAGCCAATGAGCAGTTCTTC.

The chain couples TRBV29-1 to TRBJ2-7, with D perhaps TRBD1 (6 bases). CDR3 size: 12 residues. Germline assignment: CDR1 SQVTM and CDR2 ANQGSEA. The CDR3 spells CSVRQEGYEQYF. DNA of the CDR3: TGCAGTGTCCGACAGGAAGGCTACGAGCAGTACTTC.

This chain joins TRBV7-9 and TRBJ2-1; D might be TRBD2 (7 bases). Trimming cost V 2 bases and J 3 bases, with 14 bases left between them. The CDR3 loop spans 16 amino acids. From germline, CDR1 is SEHNR and CDR2 FQNEAQ (reference sequence). The CDR3 DNA sequence: TGTGCCAGCAGCTTAAGCGGGACACATTACTACAATGAGCAGTTCTTC. Translating it yields CASSLSGTHYYNEQFF. The variable domain in full, completed from reference TRBV7-9 and TRBJ2-1, reads DTGVSQNPRHKITKRGQNVTFRCDPISEHNRLYWYRQTLGQGPEFLTYFQNEAQLEKSRLLSDRFSAERPKGSFSTLEIQRTEQGDSAMYLCASSLSGTHYYNEQFFGPGTRLTVL.

The chain is built from TRBV5-4 and TRBJ2-4; 7 nucleotides align to TRBD2. Germline V gene lookup returns CDR1 SGHNT and CDR2 YYREEE (reference sequence). CDR3 length: 14 residues. Trimming cost V 2 bases and J 8 bases; bases outside gene matches: 7. Here the CDR3 reads CASSFLGGRDIQYF. The DNA of the CDR3 is TGTGCCAGCAGCTTTTTGGGCGGGAGAGACATTCAGTACTTC. Using reference TRBV5-4 and TRBJ2-4 for the parts outside the CDR3, the full variable domain is ETGVTQSPTHLIKTRGQQVTLRCSSQSGHNTVSWYQQALGQGPQFIFQYYREEENGRGNFPPRFSGLQFPNYSSELNVNALELDDSALYLCASSFLGGRDIQYFGAGTRLSVL.

The rearrangement uses TRBV12-5 and TRBJ2-1; D is possibly TRBD2 (6 bases). V was clipped by 4 bases and J by 3 bases, with 13 bases between them. The CDR3 spans 15 residues. CDR1 LGHNT and CDR2 FRNRAP come from the germline V gene. The CDR3 DNA reads TGTGCTAGTGGTTCGGCCGGGACTGGCTACAATGAGCAGTTCTTC. It specifies CASGSAGTGYNEQFF. Together with reference TRBV12-5 and TRBJ2-1, the CDR3 gives the full variable domain: DARVTQTPRHKVTEMGQEVTMRCQPILGHNTVFWYRQTMMQGLELLAYFRNRAPLDDSGMPKDRFSAEMPDATLATLKIQPSEPRDSAVYFCASGSAGTGYNEQFFGPGTRLTVL.

This clone turned up a few times. Within the sample, other DNA sequences also encode this same CDR3. This chain links TRBV4-1 with TRBJ2-1, with TRBD2 matching over 10 bases. The length of the CDR3 is 14 residues. Trimming removed 3 bases from V and 4 bases from J; junction bases left unmatched: 0. Germline loops: CDR1 MGHRA, CDR2 YSYEKL. In nucleotides, the CDR3 is TGCGCCAGCAGCCAGGGACTAGCGTACAATGAGCAGTTCTTC. Protein: CASSQGLAYNEQFF.

Turning to this clone: The sample contains more than one DNA sequence encoding this CDR3. The J gene is TRBJ2-7, the V gene TRBV27; 8 bases align to TRBD2. V dropped 6 bases and J dropped 0; count of bases not matched to a gene: 7. The CDR3 contains 15 residues. CDR1 and CDR2 from the germline V gene are MNHEY and SMNVEV (reference sequence). CDR3 protein: CASSPLAGFSYEQYF. CDR3 DNA: TGTGCCAGCAGCCCCCTAGCGGGCTTCTCCTACGAGCAGTACTTC.

The chain combines TRBV9 with TRBJ2-1; no firm D call. V lost 1 base and J lost 8, with 10 bases in between. Germline CDR1 SGDLS, CDR2 YYNGEE. There are 13 residues in the CDR3. This CDR3 is CASSVSLSDEQFF. The CDR3 bases are TGTGCCAGCAGCGTAAGTTTGAGTGATGAGCAGTTCTTC. Together with reference TRBV9 and TRBJ2-1, the CDR3 gives the full variable domain: DSGVTQTPKHLITATGQRVTLRCSPRSGDLSVYWYQQSLDQGLQFLIQYYNGEERAKGNILERFSAQQFPDLHSELNLSSLELGDSALYFCASSVSLSDEQFFGPGTRLTVL.

The chain couples TRBV28 to TRBJ1-5; D perhaps matches TRBD1 (6 bases). Looked up from germline, CDR1 is MDHEN and CDR2 is SYDVKM. Trimming removed 6 bases from V and 6 bases from J, with 15 bases in between. The length of the CDR3 is 14 residues. The CDR3 bases are TGTGCCAGCAGCCCTGCGGGGGGCGGTCAGCCCCAGCATTTT. This gives the protein CASSPAGGGQPQHF.